This T cell receptor beta chain was sequenced during a study of blood T cell repertoires in COVID-19. Across the whole study: PBMCs, B-cell-depleted T cells, or T cells provided the cDNA or gDNA that made up the material.

Methods used by the authors: For nucleated cells, counts were estimated from reference gene primer amplification. TCRdb's table, derived via immunoSEQ multiplex PCR, lists solely in-frame clones and lacks some. V and J calls and clone size are given by that table; D and trimming were obtained from the DNA. The table shows about 66,000 clones, with nearly 90% occurring only once. Germline CDR1 and CDR2: GTSNPN and SVGIG (reference sequence). This CDR3 is 15 amino acids long. The V gene end was trimmed by 3 bases and the J gene end by 8 bases; junction bases not matched to a gene: 13. The clonotype originates from a man aged 70 or older with acute or convalescent COVID-19. Material for sequencing was peripheral blood. The J gene is TRBJ1-2, the V gene TRBV30; the match to TRBD1 covers 9 bases. The CDR3 reads CAWSPGQGRVEGYTF. The CDR3 DNA follows: TGTGCCTGGAGCCCGGGACAGGGTAGGGTGGAGGGCTACACCTTC.